This is a list of T cell receptor beta chains from one sample in a study of Ad26.COV2.S vaccination and SARS-CoV-2 variants. TCRdb keeps only in-frame clones here, not all; method: immunoSEQ multiplex PCR. The repertoire consists of approximately 300,000 clones, with over 80% occurring once and the leading ten covering 2% to 2.5%. Sequences were derived from peripheral blood, sampled in a trial of Ad26.COV2.S vaccine versus placebo. The receptors stem from a person between 18 and 65 years old who received the Ad26.COV2.S COVID-19 vaccine or a placebo. The CDR3 runs from the conserved cysteine through the conserved F or W.

length: 15
J: TRBJ1-2
V: TRBV27
CDR3: CASSRRTGGAYGYTF

length: 16
J: TRBJ1-5
V: TRBV7-2
CDR3: CASRSPPLGSNQPQHF

length: 15
J: TRBJ2-4
V: TRBV10-1
CDR3: CASSATGGAKNIQYF

length: 12
J: TRBJ1-2
V: TRBV4-1
CDR3: CASSQSSYGYTF

length: 16
J: TRBJ2-7
V: TRBV7-9
CDR3: CASSPTGGAWIHEQYF

length: 14
J: TRBJ2-7
V: TRBV5-5
CDR3: CASSLVGGSSEQYF

length: 13
J: TRBJ1-1
V: TRBV6-5
CDR3: CASSYMANTEAFF

length: 16
J: TRBJ2-3
V: TRBV5-8
CDR3: CASSPGEVPSADTQYF

length: 12
J: TRBJ1-5
V: TRBV19
CDR3: CASSPDRSPQHF

length: 15
J: TRBJ1-6
V: TRBV10-3
CDR3: CAISESEALLLPLHF

length: 13
J: TRBJ2-7
V: TRBV28
CDR3: CASSLNRINEQYF

length: 17
J: TRBJ2-1
V: TRBV7-9
CDR3: CASSLPLGGSSYNEQFF

length: 15
J: TRBJ1-5
V: TRBV2
CDR3: CASRRGPRGDQPQHF

length: 13
J: TRBJ1-1
V: TRBV7-3
CDR3: CASSHSVNTEAFF

length: 16
J: TRBJ1-6
V: TRBV19
CDR3: CASSIFATALNSPLHF

length: 12
J: TRBJ2-7
V: TRBV28
CDR3: CASTDPPYEQYF

length: 16
J: TRBJ2-7
V: TRBV15
CDR3: CATSRDQVLSSYEQYF

length: 17
J: TRBJ2-3
V: TRBV19
CDR3: CASSIKGGGGSTDTQYF

length: 13
J: TRBJ2-7
V: TRBV7-8
CDR3: CASSFSGNYEQYF

length: 17
J: TRBJ2-7
V: TRBV5-1
CDR3: CASSSYFSGTGAYEQYF

length: 16
J: TRBJ2-7
V: TRBV14
CDR3: CASSQDTDSSLYEQYF

length: 11
J: TRBJ1-1
V: TRBV10-2
CDR3: CASRVGAEAFF

length: 15
J: TRBJ1-1
V: TRBV7-8
CDR3: CASSLRGQVNTEAFF

length: 16
J: TRBJ1-3
V: TRBV11-3
CDR3: CASSLDLASSGNTIYF

length: 15
J: TRBJ2-3
V: TRBV5-1
CDR3: CASWETGSSTDTQYF

length: 12
J: TRBJ1-1
V: TRBV19
CDR3: CASRFRDTEAFF

length: 14
J: TRBJ1-6
V: TRBV7-9
CDR3: CASSLGEGYSPLHF

length: 13
J: TRBJ1-1
V: TRBV6-2/TRBV6-3
CDR3: CASSYLYTTEAFF

length: 17
J: TRBJ2-1
V: TRBV23-1
CDR3: CASSLSEARQGYNEQFF

length: 16
J: TRBJ2-2
V: TRBV30
CDR3: CAWRGGLYSGTGELFF

length: 15
J: TRBJ2-1
V: TRBV27
CDR3: CASWKAGGFQNEQFF

length: 14
J: TRBJ2-3
V: TRBV6-6
CDR3: CAVQTSGLTDTQYF

length: 14
J: TRBJ1-5
V: TRBV29-1
CDR3: CSARWGASNQPQHF

length: 15
J: TRBJ1-2
V: TRBV14
CDR3: CASSQDIGPLYGYTF

length: 14
J: TRBJ1-2
V: TRBV10-3
CDR3: CAISVGQGIRGYTF

length: 13
J: TRBJ2-7
V: TRBV12-3/TRBV12-4
CDR3: CASSLNREDEQYF

length: 13
J: TRBJ2-7
V: TRBV6-5
CDR3: CASSYDPLDEQYF

length: 18
J: TRBJ2-5
V: TRBV9
CDR3: CASSVKGGQAAGGETQYF

length: 16
J: TRBJ2-3
V: TRBV24-1
CDR3: CATSDPGGGSTDTQYF

length: 19
J: TRBJ2-3
V: TRBV10-3
CDR3: CAISAGDRGPESPTDTQYF

length: 15
J: TRBJ2-7
V: TRBV11-2
CDR3: CASSFPQTGAYEQYF

length: 11
J: TRBJ2-7
V: TRBV29-1
CDR3: CSATTGSEQYF

length: 18
J: TRBJ2-3
V: TRBV9
CDR3: CASSAGTSGGLARGTQYF

length: 12
J: TRBJ1-5
V: TRBV7-2
CDR3: CASSLVRQPQHF

length: 12
J: TRBJ2-3
V: TRBV3-1/TRBV3-2
CDR3: CASRVGTDTQYF